These 23 T cell receptor beta chains originate from one sample sequenced in a study of graft-versus-host responses after intestinal transplantation. Profiling relied on immunoSEQ multiplex PCR, and the TCRdb table lists in-frame clones only, not all of them. The sample has approximately 8,700 clones; roughly 29% are singletons. Specimen: alloreactive CD4+ T cells from a mixed lymphocyte reaction culture, collected before intestinal transplant. Subset in this sample: CFSE-low proliferating T cells sorted from approximately 6-day pre-transplant mixed lymphocyte reaction (GvH or HvG direction). The origin of the receptors is a human patient who received an intestinal transplant.

This sequence joins TRBV10-3 and TRBJ1-5; perhaps TRBD1 as D (6 bases). The CDR3 contains 13 residues. The V gene's germline CDR1 is ENHRY and CDR2 SYGVKD. Deletions cut 10 bases from V and 4 bases from J, with 14 bases between. The CDR3 sequence is CASQQGSNQPQHF. CDR3 DNA: TGTGCCAGCCAACAGGGATCAAATCAGCCCCAGCATTTT.

This clone was counted a few times. The chain carries TRBV14 and TRBJ1-2, with D tentatively TRBD1 (5 bases). CDR1 and CDR2 (germline): SGHDN, FVKESK. Trimming took off 4 bases at V and 2 bases at J, with 17 bases between the two ends. This CDR3 has 16 amino acids. The CDR3 DNA reads as TGTGCCAGCAGCCGTACCGTAAGGGGTCGCAACTATGGCTACACCTTC. It yields the protein CASSRTVRGRNYGYTF.

The rearrangement joins TRBV6-5 to TRBJ2-7, with D tentatively TRBD1 (6 bases). The V gene lost 2 bases and the J gene lost 2 bases, with 10 bases spanning the gap. The CDR3 is made up of 14 amino acids. CDR1 and CDR2 (germline): MNHEY, SVGAGI. In nucleotides, the CDR3 is TGTGCCAGCAGTTACCCACAGGGCCCCTACGAGCAGTACTTC. This encodes CASSYPQGPYEQYF.

This clone was recorded once. The rearrangement uses TRBV19 and TRBJ2-5, with D maybe TRBD2 (6 bases). The CDR3 totals 12 residues. Per the germline V gene, CDR1 is LNHDA and CDR2 is SQIVND (reference sequence). The V end was cut by 4 bases, the J end by 3 bases, with 6 bases between. CDR3 residues: CASSSGEETQYF. CDR3 nucleotide sequence: TGTGCCAGTAGTAGCGGGGAAGAGACCCAGTACTTC. The variable domain in full, completed from reference TRBV19 and TRBJ2-5, reads DGGITQSPKYLFRKEGQNVTLSCEQNLNHDAMYWYRQDPGQGLRLIYYSQIVNDFQKGDIAEGYSVSREKKESFPLTVTSAQKNPTAFYLCASSSGEETQYFGPGTRLLVL.

This clone was observed a few times. The CDR3 here is CASSQTEPHKETQYF. Written as DNA, the CDR3 is TGTGCCAGCAGCCAGACGGAGCCGCACAAAGAGACCCAGTACTTC. The rearrangement uses TRBV5-4 and TRBJ2-5, with D uncertain. The V and J ends lost 4 bases and 3 bases respectively, with 16 bases between them. The germline gives CDR1 SGHNT, CDR2 YYREEE (reference sequence). CDR3 size: 15 residues.

Judged by abundance, this clone is medium-sized. The chain joins TRBV5-4 to TRBJ2-7; 16 bases match TRBD2. Germline lookup yields CDR1 SGHNT and CDR2 YYREEE (reference sequence). This CDR3 is 16 amino acids long. V was clipped by 5 bases and J by 3 bases; unmatched bases: 5. CDR3 in DNA: TGTGCCAGCAGGGAGGGACTAGCGGGGGGGTACTACGAGCAGTACTTC. Its protein product is CASREGLAGGYYEQYF.

This clone turned up a few times. The chain is built from TRBV10-3 and TRBJ2-3; 7 bases map to TRBD2. Germline CDR1 ENHRY, CDR2 SYGVKD. The CDR3 is made up of 13 amino acids. V was pared by 10 bases and J by 6 bases, with 10 bases of the junction left unmatched. The CDR3 here is CATGAGPTDTQYF. CDR3 DNA: TGTGCCACCGGAGCGGGGCCGACGGATACGCAGTATTTT.

V usage is TRBV2 and J usage is TRBJ2-1, with D perhaps TRBD2 (6 bases). The germline V gene encodes CDR1 SNHLY and CDR2 FYNNEI. The CDR3 contains 13 residues. V lost 8 bases and J 4 bases, leaving 12 bases between the germline ends. The CDR3 sequence is CASRENTYNEQFF. The CDR3 region has the DNA TGTGCCAGCCGGGAGAACACGTACAATGAGCAGTTCTTC.

The chain combines TRBV18 with TRBJ2-5; possible D gene TRBD1, 6 bases. CDR1 and CDR2 from the germline V gene are KGHSH and LQKENI. Trimming cost V 8 bases and J 4 bases, with 14 bases left between them. The CDR3 has 13 residues. CDR3 in amino acids: CASTRAGVETQYF. As DNA, the CDR3 is TGTGCCAGCACCCGCGCAGGGGTAGAGACCCAGTACTTC.

This clone was observed a few times. The chain employs TRBV7-9 and TRBJ2-2, with D maybe TRBD2 (5 bases). The CDR3 runs 14 residues. Germline V gene data show CDR1 as SEHNR and CDR2 as FQNEAQ (reference sequence). Trimming shortened V by 5 bases and J by 4 bases, and 11 bases separated the two germline ends. This CDR3 reads CASSKPGGTGELFF. The CDR3 bases are TGTGCCAGCAGCAAGCCCGGAGGCACCGGGGAGCTGTTTTTT.

This chain links TRBV6-1 with TRBJ1-1; TRBD1 agrees at 7 bases. V lost 5 bases and J lost 2; bases outside the gene matches: 8. CDR1 MNHNS and CDR2 SASEGT come from the germline V gene. This CDR3 comprises 15 residues. The DNA for the CDR3 is TGTGCCAGCAGTCCCCGGACAGGACTTAACACTGAAGCTTTCTTT. Encoded protein: CASSPRTGLNTEAFF.

This clone is medium-sized (0.01 to 0.1%). The chain recombines TRBV6-5 with TRBJ2-7; D uncertain. Germline assignment: CDR1 MNHEY and CDR2 SVGAGI. The CDR3 runs 13 residues. Trimming stripped 8 bases from V and 3 bases from J, with 14 bases between. CDR3 sequence (DNA): TGTGCCAGCTCCGAAACGCTCGGCTACGAGCAGTACTTC. Encoded protein: CASSETLGYEQYF.

This chain uses TRBV11-3 with TRBJ1-1, with D unresolved. The CDR3 covers 14 residues. CDR1 SGHNT and CDR2 YENEEA come from the germline V gene. V lost 1 base to trimming and J lost 5 bases, with 11 bases between them. CDR3 in amino acids: CASSLGGSQTEAFF. The CDR3 region has the DNA TGTGCCAGCAGCTTAGGAGGTTCACAAACTGAAGCTTTCTTT.

Within the sample, this clone is medium-sized. This chain connects TRBV2 to TRBJ1-6; tentative D call: TRBD1 (6 bases). This CDR3 region has 14 residues. Germline assignment: CDR1 SNHLY and CDR2 FYNNEI. With 1 base removed from V and 7 bases from J, the gap between germline ends came to 8 bases. The CDR3 here is CASSEVGQNSPLHF. The CDR3 nucleotides are TGTGCCAGCAGTGAAGTCGGACAGAATTCACCCCTCCACTTT.

This clone was seen a few times. The rearrangement joins TRBV5-5 to TRBJ1-5; 7 bases match TRBD1. Trimming removed 0 bases from V and 7 bases from J; junction bases left unmatched: 7. This CDR3 is built from 15 residues. Per germline, CDR1 SGHKS and CDR2 YYEKEE (reference sequence). The CDR3 protein is CASSLGDRVGQPQHF. The CDR3 region has the DNA TGTGCCAGCAGCTTGGGAGACAGGGTGGGCCAGCCCCAGCATTTT.

This clone showed up just a few times. V usage is TRBV6-5 and J usage is TRBJ1-4, with 7 bases matching TRBD1. J was trimmed by 6 bases and V by 9 bases; bases with no gene match: 10. Germline V gives CDR1 MNHEY, CDR2 SVGAGI. The CDR3 covers 14 residues. The CDR3 loop is CASRRYRGDEKLFF. The CDR3 DNA follows: TGTGCCAGTCGCCGTTACAGGGGTGATGAAAAACTGTTTTTT.

This chain uses TRBV4-1 with TRBJ1-4, with a tentative D call TRBD1 (6 bases). V lost 4 bases to trimming and J lost 6 bases, with 12 bases between them. The CDR3 is made up of 14 amino acids. Germline CDR1 reads MGHRA; CDR2 reads YSYEKL. CDR3 sequence: CASSPDSGDEKLFF. The CDR3 region has the DNA TGCGCCAGCAGCCCGGACAGTGGTGATGAAAAACTGTTTTTT.

The V call is TRBV18, the J call TRBJ2-7; D perhaps matches TRBD1 (6 bases). Trimming left V 6 bases short and J 3 bases short, with 12 bases between. CDR3 length: 13 residues. In germline, CDR1 is KGHSH, CDR2 LQKENI. The CDR3 nucleotides are TGTGCCAGCTCCCCGACAGGTTTCTACGAGCAGTACTTC. Translating it yields CASSPTGFYEQYF.

This clone was seen a few times. V is TRBV6-5 and J is TRBJ1-4, with a tentative D call TRBD1 (5 bases). Trimming left V 6 bases short and J 6 bases short, with 17 bases between. The CDR3 consists of 15 residues. Per germline, CDR1 MNHEY and CDR2 SVGAGI. CDR3 bases: TGTGCCAGCAGGACGACAACCTCAGGGTATGAAAAACTGTTTTTT. Its translation: CASRTTTSGYEKLFF.

By sample fraction, this clone is medium-sized. The V call is TRBV2, the J call TRBJ1-6, with 9 bases lining up with TRBD1. The CDR3 covers 16 residues. The V segment lost 6 bases and the J segment 11 bases; nucleotides outside the gene matches: 14. The V gene's germline CDR1 is SNHLY and CDR2 FYNNEI. DNA for the CDR3: TGTGCCAGCAGCCTCACCGGGACAGGGCTTGGGACACCCCTCCACTTT. Its translation: CASSLTGTGLGTPLHF.

The genes are TRBV9 and TRBJ1-6, with TRBD1 as a possible D gene (5 bases). CDR3 length: 14 residues. Deletions cut 5 bases from V and 3 bases from J, with 9 bases between. The germline gives CDR1 SGDLS, CDR2 YYNGEE. This chain's CDR3 is CASRAGNYNSPLHF. In nucleotides, the CDR3 is TGTGCCAGCAGGGCAGGGAACTATAATTCACCCCTCCACTTT. Drawing the rest from reference TRBV9 and TRBJ1-6, the complete variable domain is DSGVTQTPKHLITATGQRVTLRCSPRSGDLSVYWYQQSLDQGLQFLIQYYNGEERAKGNILERFSAQQFPDLHSELNLSSLELGDSALYFCASRAGNYNSPLHFGNGTRLTVT.

The rearrangement links TRBV4-1 to TRBJ2-7, with 14 bases lining up with TRBD2. J lost 0 bases, V lost 4 bases, and 8 bases had no gene match. The germline V gene encodes CDR1 MGHRA and CDR2 YSYEKL. The CDR3 has 18 residues. DNA of the CDR3: TGCGCCAGCAGCCGGTGGACTAGCGGGGGGCCATTCTCCTACGAGCAGTACTTC. As protein: CASSRWTSGGPFSYEQYF.

Only a few counts were recorded for this clone. V gene TRBV11-2 combines with J gene TRBJ1-2; TRBD1 agrees at 7 bases. Germline-derived CDR1 and CDR2 are SGHAT and FQNNGV. This CDR3 region has 13 residues. With V trimmed by 5 bases and J by 5 bases, 5 bases remained unmatched. The CDR3 nucleotides read TGTGCCAGCAGCCCGACAGGGTATTATGGCTACACCTTC. As protein: CASSPTGYYGYTF.